The 14 T cell receptor beta chains below were found in one sample sequenced in a study of tumor and adjacent non-tumor tissue in lung cancer. The library came from three nested PCR rounds adapted from ARM-PCR protocols. TCRdb passed the multiplex PCR reads through MiXCR, listing each CDR3 protein once. The sample includes around 39,000 distinct CDR3 sequences, 60% of them seen just once. The template was RNA from unsorted bulk tissue. More than 3 cm separated this lung sample from the edge of the tumor. The sample taken for sequencing was distant non-tumor lung tissue. The receptors here all came from a man between 45 and 60 years old with non-small cell lung cancer.

This clonotype was observed a few times. At one of its ends the junction is not consistent with the germline gene, which may arise from a read error. This chain links TRBV28 with TRBJ1-1, with a tentative D call TRBD1 (5 bases). The CDR3 runs 14 residues. The germline V gene has CDR1 MDHEN and CDR2 SYDVKM. The CDR3 DNA is TGTGCCTGCAGACTTAGTGGGGGTCTCACTGAAGCTTTCTTT. This sequence encodes CACRLSGGLTEAFF. The whole variable domain, filled in from reference TRBV28 and TRBJ1-1, reads DVKVTQSSRYLVKRTGEKVFLECVQDMDHENMFWYRQDPGLGLRLIYFSYDVKMKEKGDIPEGYSVSREKKERFSLILESASTNQTSMYLCACRLSGGLTEAFFGQGTRLTVV.

As for this clonotype: This may arise from a read error, as a much more abundant clone is one base away. This chain links TRBV6-2 or TRBV6-3 with TRBJ2-1; D perhaps matches TRBD1 (7 bases). Per the germline V gene, CDR1 is MNHEY and CDR2 is SVGEGT. This CDR3 spans 15 amino acids. Here the CDR3 reads CGSRGVQRRYNEQFF. The CDR3 nucleotides are TGTGGCAGCAGGGGGGTTCAACGGCGATACAATGAGCAGTTCTTC.

This clonotype was seen more than once but under ten times. Since a much larger clone is just one base distant, this may be a read error. The rearrangement uses TRBV6-1 and TRBJ2-1; the D gene is possibly TRBD1 (7 bases). The CDR3 consists of 12 residues. Germline V gives CDR1 MNHNS, CDR2 SASEGT. CDR3 residues: CVSSLQGGEQFF. The CDR3 region has the DNA TGTGTCAGCAGTCTCCAGGGGGGTGAGCAGTTCTTC.

With regard to this clonotype: A read error is likely, as this CDR3 ends without the conserved phenylalanine or tryptophan. V gene TRBV4-1 combines with J gene TRBJ1-2; D gene ambiguous. This CDR3 is built from 13 residues. CDR1 is MGHRA and CDR2 is YSYEKL in the germline V gene. V lost 10 bases and J lost 7, with 19 bases in between. DNA of the CDR3: TGCGCCACCAAGAGACCCGCAGCGTCTGGCTACACCTTA. Translated, it gives CATKRPAASGYTL.

This clonotype has ten or more counts. V and J are TRBV10-2 and TRBJ2-1; D call uncertain. V was cut by 8 bases and J by 10 bases, with 6 bases left in between. Germline CDR1 reads WSHSY; CDR2 reads SAAADI. The CDR3 has 9 residues. CDR3 bases: TGCGCCAGCGGATGGGAGCAGTTCTTC. This sequence encodes CASGWEQFF.

As to this clonotype: At one end the junction does not follow the germline gene, possibly because of a read error. The CDR3 reads CASSLSRDAVYGYIF. The CDR3 bases are TGTGCCAGTAGCTTAAGCAGGGATGCGGTGTATGGCTACATCTTC. The chain uses TRBV11-2 and TRBJ1-2, with D perhaps TRBD1 (5 bases). The CDR3 runs 15 residues. Germline V CDR1 and CDR2: SGHAT, FQNNGV. Looking up the rest from reference TRBV11-2 and TRBJ1-2 gives the full variable domain: EAGVAQSPRYKIIEKRQSVAFWCNPISGHATLYWYQQILGQGPKLLIQFQNNGVVDDSQLPKDRFSAERLKGVDSTLKIQPAKLEDSAVYLCASSLSRDAVYGYIFGSGTRLTVV.

The chain combines TRBV11-1 with TRBJ1-1, with 10 bases aligning to TRBD1. CDR1 and CDR2 from the germline V gene are SGHAT and FQDESV (reference sequence). The CDR3 is 13 amino acids. The CDR3: CTSSPGTGDEAFF. The CDR3 nucleotides are TGTACAAGCAGTCCCGGGACAGGGGATGAAGCTTTCTTT.

Comments on this clonotype: Compared with germline, one end of the junction differs, possibly owing to a read error. This rearrangement joins TRBV12-3 or TRBV12-4 to TRBJ2-1; perhaps TRBD2 as D (6 bases). This CDR3 comprises 12 residues. CDR3 sequence: CASTLWGDDQFF. CDR3 nucleotides: TGTGCCAGCACTCTATGGGGGGATGATCAGTTCTTC.

This clonotype was recorded a few times. The genes are TRBV24-1 and TRBJ2-7; D not resolved. V lost 1 base to trimming and J lost 6 bases, with 3 bases between them. Germline lookup yields CDR1 KGHDR and CDR2 SFDVKD. The CDR3 is 11 residues long. The CDR3 loop is CATSDLLEQYF. In nucleotides, the CDR3 is TGTGCCACCAGTGATTTACTCGAGCAGTACTTC.

Concerning this clonotype itself: Germline and junction disagree at one end, which may indicate a read error. The chain joins TRBV11-2 to TRBJ2-7, with a possible D match to TRBD2 (6 bases). This CDR3 region has 18 residues. Germline V gives CDR1 SGHAT, CDR2 FQNNGV. CDR3 sequence reads: CACSSGSSPTRLSYEQYF. As DNA, the CDR3 is TGTGCCTGCAGTTCCGGGAGTAGCCCGACAAGACTTTCCTACGAGCAGTACTTC.

This clonotype has at least ten counts. The CDR3 protein is CSARLLGGLAGKGKAIQYF. As DNA, the CDR3 is TGCAGTGCTAGACTCCTAGGGGGACTAGCGGGAAAGGGTAAAGCTATTCAGTACTTC. This sequence joins TRBV20-1 and TRBJ2-4; 13 positions match TRBD2. The CDR3 sequence is 19 residues long. V shed 2 bases, J shed 10 bases, and the junction held 20 bases outside the gene matches. Germline assignment: CDR1 DFQATT and CDR2 SNEGSKA (reference sequence).

In regard to this clonotype: A much larger clone differs by one base, so this may be a read error. The genes are TRBV5-1 and TRBJ2-1; TRBD1 might be the D (5 bases). Germline-derived CDR1 and CDR2 are SGHRS and YFSETQ. The CDR3 covers 15 residues. In nucleotides, the CDR3 is TGCGACAGCAGCCAGGGCCAGACCTCCCACAATGAGCAGTTCTTC. This gives the protein CDSSQGQTSHNEQFF.

The genes are TRBV20-1 and TRBJ2-3; perhaps TRBD1 as D (6 bases). CDR1 is DFQATT and CDR2 is SNEGSKA in the germline V gene (reference sequence). This CDR3 spans 13 amino acids. The V end was cut by 4 bases, the J end by 4 bases, with 12 bases between. The CDR3 DNA follows: TGCAGTGCTACCACAGGGTGGTCAGATACGCAGTATTTT. Protein: CSATTGWSDTQYF.

Turning to this clonotype: Because it lacks the conserved phenylalanine or tryptophan at the end, this CDR3 is likely a read error. The chain joins TRBV7-9 to TRBJ2-5; either TRBD1 or TRBD2 may fit D (5 bases each). Germline CDR1 SEHNR, CDR2 FQNEAQ (reference sequence). Between the trimmed V and J ends, which lost 5 bases and 4 bases, there was a span of 17 bases. The CDR3 is 15 residues long. The CDR3 spells CASSQWDGGTETQYL. The CDR3 coding sequence is TGTGCCAGCAGCCAATGGGACGGAGGCACAGAGACCCAGTACCTC.